This is a list of T cell receptor beta chains from one sample in a study of beta chain features in type 1 diabetes. Assay used: immunoSEQ multiplex PCR; TCRdb lists only in-frame clones, some missing. The sample holds a few hundred thousand clones, roughly a quarter seen once. What was sequenced was naive CD4+ T cells from blood. The receptor set was obtained from a woman aged 30 to 39 with type 1 diabetes. CDR3s include the opening cysteine and the closing phenylalanine or tryptophan. The D gene is left open where the match is weak. Rows give clone size only sometimes, using once, few, many, or a class for an expanded clone.

J: TRBJ2-6; size: -; V: TRBV30; D: -; CDR3: CAWKRSGANVLTF; DNA: TGTGCCTGGAAGAGGTCTGGGGCCAACGTCCTGACTTTC
J: TRBJ1-5; size: -; V: TRBV23-1; D: -; CDR3: CASSQNRVDQPQHF; DNA: TGCGCCAGCAGCCAAAACAGGGTCGATCAGCCCCAGCATTTT
J: TRBJ2-3; size: few; V: TRBV4-1; D: -; CDR3: CASSLQPGMDTQYF; DNA: TGCGCCAGCAGTCTGCAACCGGGGATGGATACGCAGTATTTT
J: TRBJ2-5; size: -; V: TRBV7-9; D: TRBD2; CDR3: CASSLGGLAGVTQTQYF; DNA: TGTGCCAGCAGCTTAGGTGGACTAGCGGGAGTTACACAGACCCAGTACTTC
J: TRBJ1-3; size: -; V: TRBV30; D: -; CDR3: CAWITGPGNTIYF; DNA: TGTGCCTGGATTACAGGCCCCGGAAACACCATATATTTT
J: TRBJ2-7; size: -; V: TRBV27; D: -; CDR3: CASTPRAYGGEQYF; DNA: TGTGCCAGCACCCCTCGGGCCTACGGAGGCGAGCAGTACTTC
J: TRBJ1-1; size: -; V: TRBV9; D: -; CDR3: CASSPNQEGNTEAFF; DNA: TGTGCCAGCAGCCCGAACCAGGAAGGGAACACTGAAGCTTTCTTT
J: TRBJ2-1; size: -; V: TRBV2; D: TRBD1; CDR3: CASSGQGNEQFF; DNA: TGTGCCAGCAGTGGACAGGGGAATGAGCAGTTCTTC
J: TRBJ2-1; size: -; V: TRBV9; D: TRBD2; CDR3: CASSVVSLQTSGTAEQFF; DNA: TGTGCCAGCAGCGTAGTAAGCCTACAGACTAGCGGGACAGCTGAGCAGTTCTTC
J: TRBJ1-1; size: once; V: TRBV30; D: TRBD1; CDR3: CAWTGGSTEAFF; DNA: TGTGCCTGGACAGGGGGGAGTACTGAAGCTTTCTTT
J: TRBJ2-7; size: -; V: TRBV30; D: TRBD2; CDR3: CAWSPPAGAVSYEQYF; DNA: TGTGCCTGGAGTCCCCCAGCGGGAGCGGTGTCCTACGAGCAGTACTTC
J: TRBJ2-7; size: few; V: TRBV30; D: TRBD1; CDR3: CAWSTGWTGREQYF; DNA: TGTGCCTGGAGTACCGGGTGGACAGGGCGCGAGCAGTACTTC
J: TRBJ2-1; size: -; V: TRBV4-1; D: TRBD2; CDR3: CASRQTGIAGFYNEQFF; DNA: TGCGCCAGCAGACAAACAGGTATAGCGGGATTCTACAATGAGCAGTTCTTC
J: TRBJ2-3; size: -; V: TRBV18; D: -; CDR3: CASSPQDYSSRWEYF; DNA: TGTGCCAGCTCACCTCAGGACTACTCCTCGCGATGGGAGTATTTT
J: TRBJ2-7; size: few; V: TRBV7-2; D: TRBD1; CDR3: CASSSPDRGTGEQYF; DNA: TGTGCCAGCAGCTCCCCGGACAGGGGGACGGGCGAGCAGTACTTC
J: TRBJ1-1; size: -; V: TRBV21-1; D: -; CDR3: CASSKIIAGPEAFF; DNA: TGTGCCAGCAGCAAAATAATTGCAGGGCCTGAAGCTTTCTTT
J: TRBJ2-3; size: few; V: TRBV11-3; D: TRBD2; CDR3: CASSLSTSGNTLDTDTQYF; DNA: TGTGCCAGCAGCCTATCGACTAGCGGGAACACTCTAGACACAGATACGCAGTATTTT
J: TRBJ2-5; size: few; V: TRBV19; D: TRBD1; CDR3: CASSMLGQGVGETQYF; DNA: TGTGCCAGTAGTATGCTGGGACAGGGGGTCGGAGAGACCCAGTACTTC
J: TRBJ2-1; size: few; V: TRBV19; D: TRBD2; CDR3: CASSIFGGNSYNEQFF; DNA: TGTGCCAGTAGTATCTTCGGGGGGAACTCCTACAATGAGCAGTTCTTC
J: TRBJ2-7; size: -; V: TRBV30; D: -; CDR3: CAWSSGATGEQYF; DNA: TGTGCCTGGAGTTCGGGAGCTACTGGCGAGCAGTACTTC
J: TRBJ1-1; size: -; V: TRBV7-9; D: -; CDR3: CASLSGGSTEAFF; DNA: TGTGCCAGCCTCAGCGGGGGGAGCACTGAAGCTTTCTTT
J: TRBJ2-7; size: once; V: TRBV9; D: -; CDR3: CASSVEPSYEQYF; DNA: TGTGCCAGCAGCGTAGAGCCATCCTACGAGCAGTACTTC
J: TRBJ2-1; size: -; V: TRBV9; D: -; CDR3: CASTSIAGYDEQFF; DNA: TGTGCCAGCACCTCGATCGCAGGGTACGATGAGCAGTTCTTC
J: TRBJ1-2; size: few; V: TRBV5-6; D: TRBD1; CDR3: CASSFKRQGLGGYTF; DNA: TGTGCCAGCAGCTTTAAACGACAGGGGTTGGGTGGCTACACCTTC
J: TRBJ2-7; size: -; V: TRBV9; D: TRBD2; CDR3: CASSVGTSGAFTPHEQYF; DNA: TGTGCCAGCAGCGTTGGGACTAGCGGGGCCTTCACCCCACACGAGCAGTACTTC
J: TRBJ2-5; size: few; V: TRBV6-5; D: -; CDR3: CASSYGGQETQYF; DNA: TGTGCCAGCAGTTACGGGGGGCAAGAGACCCAGTACTTC
J: TRBJ2-7; size: -; V: TRBV5-1; D: -; CDR3: CASSPAGSVYEQYF; DNA: TGCGCCAGCAGCCCGGCGGGATCCGTCTACGAGCAGTACTTC
J: TRBJ1-1; size: few; V: TRBV7-9; D: -; CDR3: CASSSSGAEAFF; DNA: TGTGCCAGCAGCTCATCGGGGGCTGAAGCTTTCTTT
J: TRBJ2-7; size: few; V: TRBV9; D: TRBD2; CDR3: CASSSRLAGWYEQYF; DNA: TGTGCCAGCAGCTCCCGACTAGCGGGATGGTACGAGCAGTACTTC
J: TRBJ2-4; size: -; V: TRBV25-1; D: TRBD1; CDR3: CASSETRQGNIQYF; DNA: TGTGCCAGCAGTGAGACTAGACAGGGGAACATTCAGTACTTC
J: TRBJ1-5; size: few; V: TRBV30; D: TRBD1; CDR3: CAWKGQGNQPQHF; DNA: TGTGCCTGGAAGGGACAGGGAAATCAGCCCCAGCATTTT
J: TRBJ1-1; size: few; V: TRBV5-1; D: -; CDR3: CASSVTGNTEAFF; DNA: TGCGCCAGCAGTGTTACGGGGAACACTGAAGCTTTCTTT
J: TRBJ1-5; size: few; V: TRBV5-6; D: -; CDR3: CASSLAGLNQPQHF; DNA: TGTGCCAGCAGCTTGGCAGGGTTGAATCAGCCCCAGCATTTT
J: TRBJ2-7; size: -; V: TRBV19; D: TRBD2; CDR3: CASSTTLAGDEQYF; DNA: TGTGCCAGTAGTACGACTCTAGCGGGAGACGAGCAGTACTTC
J: TRBJ2-5; size: few; V: TRBV28; D: -; CDR3: CASSFLQGRETQYF; DNA: TGTGCCAGCAGTTTTCTACAGGGTAGAGAGACCCAGTACTTC
J: TRBJ1-5; size: few; V: TRBV6-6; D: -; CDR3: CASSYSQGKQPQHF; DNA: TGTGCCAGCAGTTATTCGCAGGGTAAACAGCCCCAGCATTTT
J: TRBJ1-2; size: -; V: TRBV30; D: -; CDR3: CAWSSKQGYGYTF; DNA: TGTGCCTGGAGTAGCAAACAGGGCTACGGCTACACCTTC
J: TRBJ2-1; size: few; V: TRBV2; D: TRBD1; CDR3: CASSSPGQALYNEQFF; DNA: TGTGCCAGCAGTTCCCCGGGACAGGCTTTGTACAATGAGCAGTTCTTC
J: TRBJ2-5; size: -; V: TRBV5-1; D: -; CDR3: CASSTAGTQETQYF; DNA: TGCGCCAGCTCGACCGCGGGGACCCAAGAGACCCAGTACTTC
J: TRBJ2-5; size: -; V: TRBV5-1; D: -; CDR3: CASSSPGTETQYF; DNA: TGCGCCAGCAGCTCCCCGGGTACGGAGACCCAGTACTTC
J: TRBJ2-2; size: -; V: TRBV7-9; D: -; CDR3: CASSTLGDTPTTGELFF; DNA: TGTGCCAGCAGCACACTGGGGGACACTCCGACCACCGGGGAGCTGTTTTTT